The 5 T cell receptor beta chains presented below share a single source sample, sequenced in a study of blood T cell repertoires in COVID-19. Measured with immunoSEQ multiplex PCR; TCRdb has only the in-frame clones, and not every one. In the table there are around 83,000 clones, 86% of which are singletons. The specimen sequenced was peripheral blood. These receptors came from a man over 45 with active or convalescent COVID-19.

The CDR3 region has the DNA TGTGCCAGCTCACCGCCGGGACTAGCGAGTTACGAGCAGTACTTC. It codes for CASSPPGLASYEQYF. This chain connects TRBV18 to TRBJ2-7, with 10 positions matching TRBD2. The V segment lost 3 bases and the J segment 4 bases; nucleotides outside the gene matches: 6. CDR1 and CDR2 (germline): KGHSH, LQKENI. The CDR3 spans 15 residues.

A single count supports this clone. The genes are TRBV24-1 and TRBJ2-1; 9 bases line up with TRBD1. Germline trimming cut 2 bases from V and 7 bases from J; bases unmatched to any gene: 8. The CDR3 loop spans 16 amino acids. CDR1 and CDR2 (germline): KGHDR, SFDVKD. The CDR3 loop is CATSDWATGTGNEQFF. DNA for the CDR3: TGTGCCACCAGTGATTGGGCGACCGGGACAGGGAATGAGCAGTTCTTC.

The chain couples TRBV29-1 to TRBJ2-3; 7 positions match TRBD2. CDR3 length: 14 amino acids. Germline V CDR1 and CDR2: SQVTM, ANQGSEA. With V trimmed by 0 bases and J by 2 bases, 2 bases remained unmatched. CDR3 protein: CSVEERGDTDTQYF. In DNA form, the CDR3 reads TGCAGCGTTGAAGAACGGGGGGACACAGATACGCAGTATTTT.

V gene TRBV5-4 combines with J gene TRBJ2-1; D not certain. There are 12 residues in the CDR3. In germline, CDR1 is SGHNT, CDR2 YYREEE (reference sequence). The V end lost 5 bases, the J end lost 4 bases, and 7 bases lay between the germline ends. The chain's CDR3 is CASSLSYNEQFF. CDR3 DNA sequence: TGTGCCAGCAGTCTTTCTTACAATGAGCAGTTCTTC.

In nucleotides, the CDR3 is TGTGCCAGTAGTATAGTAGTCGGACTAGGGTACAATGAGCAGTTCTTC. Protein sequence: CASSIVVGLGYNEQFF. This chain links TRBV19 with TRBJ2-1; 7 bases are shared with TRBD2. Germline trimming cut 1 base from V and 4 bases from J; bases unmatched to any gene: 7. The CDR3 covers 16 residues. Germline values: CDR1 LNHDA, CDR2 SQIVND (reference sequence).